The 13 T cell receptor beta chains presented below share a single source sample, sequenced in a study of cytomegalovirus exposure and HLA in healthy donors. It was with 60 Vbeta and 13 Jbeta primers that the PCR ran. Using immunoSEQ multiplex PCR, the repertoire was profiled, and TCRdb retains in-frame clones only, with some absent. The data contain around 78,000 clones, approximately 77% of them seen just once; the ten biggest clones take up 11%. Sequencing was carried out using PBMCs. The receptors shown here come from a woman in her thirties or forties in good health and CMV-seropositive.

The rearrangement joins TRBV25-1 to TRBJ2-7; a weak D match, TRBD1 (7 bases). Trimming stripped 7 bases from V and 5 bases from J, with 18 bases between. This CDR3 has 14 amino acids. The V gene's germline CDR1 is MGHDK and CDR2 SYGVNS. In DNA, the CDR3 is TGTGCCAGCACCCCTGGGGGCAGGGGGGACGAGCAGTACTTC. Amino acid sequence: CASTPGGRGDEQYF.

This sequence joins TRBV19 and TRBJ1-5, with no clear D. In germline, CDR1 is LNHDA, CDR2 SQIVND (reference sequence). V shed 3 bases and J shed 7 bases, with 16 bases lying between them. This CDR3 is 15 amino acids long. Here the CDR3 DNA reads TGTGCCAGTAGTATTATCCTAGTTGGCGGACAGCCCCAGCATTTT. Its protein is CASSIILVGGQPQHF. The variable domain in full, completed from reference TRBV19 and TRBJ1-5, reads DGGITQSPKYLFRKEGQNVTLSCEQNLNHDAMYWYRQDPGQGLRLIYYSQIVNDFQKGDIAEGYSVSREKKESFPLTVTSAQKNPTAFYLCASSIILVGGQPQHFGDGTRLSIL.

The genes are TRBV7-2 and TRBJ1-5; no clear D gene. Germline CDR1 reads SGHTA; CDR2 reads FQGNSA. Between the trimmed V and J ends, which lost 1 base and 7 bases, there was a span of 11 bases. This CDR3 spans 14 amino acids. CDR3 in amino acids: CASSLDEGSQPQHF. Written as DNA, the CDR3 is TGTGCCAGCAGCTTAGATGAGGGAAGCCAGCCCCAGCATTTT.

This clone was found once. V gene TRBV6-6 combines with J gene TRBJ2-2; D possibly corresponds to TRBD1 (5 bases). CDR3 length equals 12 residues. The V gene's germline CDR1 is MNHNY and CDR2 SVGAGI (reference sequence). Trimming removed 5 bases at V and 4 bases at J, with 5 bases between. As DNA, the CDR3 is TGTGCCAGCAGTCAGGGCACCGGGGAGCTGTTTTTT. Its protein product is CASSQGTGELFF.

The chain joins TRBV6-5 to TRBJ1-2; D not resolved. The V gene's germline CDR1 is MNHEY and CDR2 SVGAGI. The germline V and J ends were trimmed by 7 bases and 3 bases, with 9 bases remaining between them. The CDR3 has 12 residues. CDR3 in amino acids: CASTGSDYGYTF. The CDR3 nucleotides are TGTGCCAGCACGGGTTCGGACTATGGCTACACCTTC.

The rearrangement uses TRBV14 and TRBJ2-2, with D perhaps matching TRBD1 (6 bases). The CDR3 sequence is 17 residues long. Germline V lookup: CDR1 SGHDN, CDR2 FVKESK. Trimming removed 1 base from V and 6 bases from J, with 18 bases in between. For the CDR3, the DNA is TGTGCCAGCAGCCAAGTTCGGAACAGGGTATCAGCCGGGGAGCTGTTTTTT. Its protein product is CASSQVRNRVSAGELFF.

This clone was seen a handful of times. The rearrangement links TRBV6-5 to TRBJ2-5; weak D call: TRBD1 (5 bases). Trimming took off 3 bases at V and 1 base at J, with 12 bases between the two ends. CDR1 and CDR2 (germline): MNHEY, SVGAGI. The CDR3 has 15 residues. DNA for the CDR3: TGTGCCAGCAGTTATAGGGGCGGAACCCAAGAGACCCAGTACTTC. Protein sequence: CASSYRGGTQETQYF.

CDR3: CASSELKGASHFEKLFF. For the CDR3, the DNA is TGTGCCAGCAGTGAGCTGAAGGGGGCGAGTCACTTTGAAAAACTGTTTTTT. This sequence joins TRBV6-1 and TRBJ1-4; 7 bases fit TRBD1. Germline values: CDR1 MNHNS, CDR2 SASEGT. Unmatched junction bases numbered 14, after V lost 3 bases and J lost 7 bases. The CDR3 length is 17 residues.

The gene calls are TRBV7-2 and TRBJ1-1; D not certain. V lost 4 bases and J 4 bases, leaving 10 bases between the germline ends. CDR1 is SGHTA and CDR2 is FQGNSA in the germline V gene. The length of the CDR3 is 13 residues. The CDR3 bases are TGTGCCAGCAGCTACACAGAGAGCACTGAAGCTTTCTTT. It specifies CASSYTESTEAFF.

V and J are TRBV28 and TRBJ1-2; a possible D gene is TRBD1 (5 bases). CDR1 is MDHEN, CDR2 SYDVKM, per germline. The CDR3 contains 15 residues. V was cut by 2 bases and J by 4 bases, with 14 bases left in between. CDR3 sequence: CASSLSAGPTYGYTF. The CDR3 nucleotides are TGTGCCAGCAGTTTAAGCGCAGGGCCTACCTATGGCTACACCTTC.

The chain couples TRBV30 to TRBJ1-3, with 10 bases that match TRBD1. The length of the CDR3 is 16 residues. The J segment lost 2 bases and the V segment lost 2 bases, leaving 6 bases of the junction unmatched. The germline V gene encodes CDR1 GTSNPN and CDR2 SVGIG (reference sequence). CDR3 loop: CAWSWGTGAAGNTIYF. DNA of the CDR3: TGTGCCTGGAGTTGGGGGACAGGGGCGGCTGGAAACACCATATATTTT. The entire variable domain, with the rest obtained from reference TRBV30 and TRBJ1-3, is as follows: SQTIHQWPATLVQPVGSPLSLECTVEGTSNPNLYWYRQAAGRGLQLLFYSVGIGQISSEVPQNLSASRPQDRQFILSSKKLLLSDSGFYLCAWSWGTGAAGNTIYFGEGSWLTVV.

The chain uses TRBV5-6 and TRBJ1-4, with a possible D match to TRBD1 (5 bases). V lost 4 bases and J 5 bases, leaving 15 bases between the germline ends. The length of the CDR3 is 15 residues. Germline assignment: CDR1 SGHDT and CDR2 YYEEEE. The CDR3 reads CASSRGVYLNEKLFF. For the CDR3, the DNA is TGTGCCAGCAGCCGGGGGGTCTACCTAAATGAAAAACTGTTTTTT.

The V call is TRBV10-3, the J call TRBJ1-4, with D perhaps matching TRBD1 (5 bases). V was cut by 2 bases and J by 10 bases, with 14 bases left in between. The CDR3 sequence is 14 residues long. Germline loops: CDR1 ENHRY, CDR2 SYGVKD. Here the CDR3 DNA reads TGTGCCATCAGTGAGGAACAGTTGGGGGGAAAACTGTTTTTT. Amino acid sequence: CAISEEQLGGKLFF.